The present T cell receptor (beta chain) was sequenced within a study of T cells in localized non-small cell lung cancer. Measured with immunoSEQ multiplex PCR; TCRdb has only the in-frame clones, and not every one. The sample yields roughly 86,000 clones, 84% seen once. Study-wide points: For the top 100 tumor clones, a median roughly 56 also appeared in adjacent lung. It remains possible that heterogeneity exists, since only one tumor region was sequenced. A higher density of T cells in blood coincided with extended overall survival. The highest T cell clonality was in uninvolved adjacent lung, above tumor.

About this clone: Its target is unknown.

This CDR3 contains 19 residues. This sequence originates from a man aged 35 to 69 with stage I lung adenocarcinoma. The chain carries TRBV21-1 and TRBJ2-1. TRBV21-1 is marked as a pseudogene. This sample comprised peripheral blood, obtained before any cancer treatment. CDR3 coding DNA: TGTGCCAGCAGCAAAGAGGAGGAAGGGGACGGAAGCTCCTACAATGAGCAGTTCTTC. Residues: CASSKEEEGDGSSYNEQFF.